Listed below are T cell receptor beta chains from one sample, sequenced in a study of shared clonotypes between healthy human individuals. Clones were sequenced by immunoSEQ multiplex PCR, and TCRdb holds only the in-frame ones, with some missing. The sample yields approximately 530,000 clones, about 96% seen once. The specimen was naive CD4+ T cells sorted from blood. The receptors here all came from a woman in her 30s in good health. The CDR3 runs from the conserved cysteine through the conserved F or W. D genes are given only for firm matches. The size field is filled for only some rows; it gives once, few, many or a size class.

-	-	TRBJ2-6	TRBV2	TGTGCCAGCAGGCAGCGGCCCAACTCTGGGGCCAACGTCCTGACTTTC	CASRQRPNSGANVLTF
-	-	TRBJ1-5	TRBV6-1	TGTGCCAGCAGTGGCAGGGGTGGACAGCCCCAGCATTTT	CASSGRGGQPQHF
TRBD1	-	TRBJ2-7	TRBV10-3	TGTGCCACTGCCCCCGGGACAGGGGGCTTTGAGCAGTACTTC	CATAPGTGGFEQYF
TRBD2	-	TRBJ2-7	TRBV28	TGTGCCAGCAGGCCATCCGGGAGGGCGGGCGAGCAGTACTTC	CASRPSGRAGEQYF
-	once	TRBJ1-2	TRBV2	TGTGCCAGCAGTGAATTCACCGTGGGCGGCTACACCTTC	CASSEFTVGGYTF
-	-	TRBJ2-1	TRBV7-9	TGTGCCAGCAGCCCACCAGGAAGAGGGACTCGGGAGTTCTTC	CASSPPGRGTREFF
-	once	TRBJ2-1	TRBV19	TGTGCCAGTAGTATAATTAATGAGCAGTTCTTC	CASSIINEQFF
TRBD2	-	TRBJ2-3	TRBV2	TGTGCCAGCATACGGACTAGCGGGTCTTATACGCAGTATTTT	CASIRTSGSYTQYF
-	-	TRBJ1-1	TRBV5-6	TGTGCCAGCAGCTTGGATCGGGGAAGGAGGACTGAAGCTTTCTTT	CASSLDRGRRTEAFF
TRBD1	-	TRBJ2-7	TRBV7-2	TGTGCCAGCAGCTCAGCATTGGTTGGACAGGGGTCCTACGAGCAGTACTTC	CASSSALVGQGSYEQYF
-	-	TRBJ1-6	TRBV11-2	TGTGCCAGCAGCCCAGAACAGGGCTATAATTCACCCCTCCACTTT	CASSPEQGYNSPLHF
-	-	TRBJ2-1	TRBV11-2	TGTGCCAGCAGCTTTCGCACGGGTGAGCAGTTCTTC	CASSFRTGEQFF
-	-	TRBJ1-4	TRBV6-4	TGTGCCAGCAGTGACAGAGGGGCAACTAATGAAAAACTGTTTTTT	CASSDRGATNEKLFF
TRBD2	-	TRBJ2-1	TRBV5-1	TGCGCCAGCAGCTTGGAAAGGAGAGCGGGGGATGAGCAGTTCTTC	CASSLERRAGDEQFF
-	once	TRBJ2-7	TRBV5-1	TGCGCCAGCAGCCGGGTGGACACAGGAGCCTACGAGCAGTACTTC	CASSRVDTGAYEQYF
-	-	TRBJ1-1	TRBV7-9	TGTGCCAGCAGCCGCCTTGTGGACACTGAAGCTTTCTTT	CASSRLVDTEAFF
TRBD2	-	TRBJ2-7	TRBV4-2	TGTGCCAGCAGCCAAGAATCGTCTAGCGGCTACGAGCAGTACTTC	CASSQESSSGYEQYF
TRBD2	-	TRBJ2-5	TRBV7-9	TGTGCCAGCAGCTTAGCTGCGGGAGGAGTTACGAGGGAGTACTTC	CASSLAAGGVTREYF
-	-	TRBJ1-1	TRBV5-1	TGCGCCAGCAGCTTGGTGGCCCAAATGAACACTGAAGCTTTCTTT	CASSLVAQMNTEAFF
-	once	TRBJ1-2	TRBV6-6	TGTGCCAGCAGTTACGGGGGCATGGGCTATGGCTACACCTTC	CASSYGGMGYGYTF
-	-	TRBJ2-1	TRBV10-3	TGTGCCATCAGTGAAGGAAGCCCATCGCGGAATGAGCAGTTCTTC	CAISEGSPSRNEQFF
-	-	TRBJ1-2	TRBV28	TGTGCCAGCAGTACTGACCTCCCCTCGGGTGGCTACACCTTC	CASSTDLPSGGYTF
-	once	TRBJ2-3	TRBV5-1	TGCGCCAGCAGCTTGGGCTCAGCACCCCGGAGCACAGATACGCAGTATTTT	CASSLGSAPRSTDTQYF
-	-	TRBJ2-4	TRBV28	TGTGCCAGCAGCCAACCCACAGTAGCCAAAAACATTCAGTACTTC	CASSQPTVAKNIQYF
-	-	TRBJ2-7	TRBV5-4	TGTGCCAGCAGCCGGGCAGGAGTGGTCGTCGAGCAGTACTTC	CASSRAGVVVEQYF
TRBD1	once	TRBJ1-1	TRBV28	TGTGCCAGCAGGGCCGGGACAGGGGGCACTGAAGCTTTCTTT	CASRAGTGGTEAFF
TRBD1	-	TRBJ2-1	TRBV7-6	TGTGCCAGCAGCCGAGGGGACAGGGCTAACAATGAGCAGTTCTTC	CASSRGDRANNEQFF
-	-	TRBJ2-7	TRBV5-1	TGCGCCAGCAGCTTGTTTGGGACCGATTCCTACGAGCAGTACTTC	CASSLFGTDSYEQYF
-	-	TRBJ2-7	TRBV5-4	TGTGCCAGCAGCTTCAGGGGGGGGGAGCAGTACTTC	CASSFRGGEQYF
TRBD1	-	TRBJ2-7	TRBV7-8	TGTGCCAGCAGCCCCATTGGGACAGGGTTTGTGCAGTACTTC	CASSPIGTGFVQYF
TRBD2	-	TRBJ2-2	TRBV10-2	TGCGCCAGCGGACTAGCGGGAGGGGGTACCGGGGAGCTGTTTTTT	CASGLAGGGTGELFF
-	once	TRBJ2-2	TRBV7-2	TGTGCCAGCAGCCGAGAAGGCGGGGTCACCGGGGAGCTGTTTTTT	CASSREGGVTGELFF
TRBD1	-	TRBJ2-7	TRBV5-4	TGTGCCAGCAGCCGGGACAGGGCCCTCTCCTACGAGCAGTACTTC	CASSRDRALSYEQYF
-	-	TRBJ1-1	TRBV5-4	TGTGCCAGCAGGAGGGACTTCTCTGAAGCTTTCTTT	CASRRDFSEAFF
-	-	TRBJ2-3	TRBV5-5	TGTGCCAGCAGCCCCTCATGGGCGGGATTCACAGATACGCAGTATTTT	CASSPSWAGFTDTQYF
-	-	TRBJ2-7	TRBV5-1	TGCGCCAGCAGCGATCTCTCGTACGAGCAGTACTTC	CASSDLSYEQYF
-	-	TRBJ2-1	TRBV9	TGTGCCAGCAGCGTAGGGAGGGGCTCTGGGAATGAGCAGTTCTTC	CASSVGRGSGNEQFF
TRBD2	-	TRBJ2-5	TRBV6-5	TGTGCCAGCAGCAGGAGCGGGGGGATATTGGAGCAGTACTTC	CASSRSGGILEQYF
-	-	TRBJ1-1	TRBV27	TGTGCCAGCAAGACTCAGGGACGTTATGAAGCTTTCTTT	CASKTQGRYEAFF
-	once	TRBJ2-3	TRBV5-1	TGCGCCAGCAGCTTGGATACCTTTGATACGCAGTATTTT	CASSLDTFDTQYF
-	-	TRBJ1-1	TRBV9	TGTGCCAGCAGCGTAGTGGAGGGGCCGAACACTGAAGCTTTCTTT	CASSVVEGPNTEAFF
TRBD1	-	TRBJ2-7	TRBV19	TGTGCCAGTAGTATTAGACCTGGGACAGGACTACCCTACGAGCAGTACTTC	CASSIRPGTGLPYEQYF
TRBD1	-	TRBJ2-7	TRBV5-1	TGCGCCAGCAGCATGGACAGGGGGCCCTACGAGCAGTACTTC	CASSMDRGPYEQYF
TRBD2	-	TRBJ2-7	TRBV5-4	TGTGCCAGCAGCCGGGGGGGGACCTACGAGCAGTACTTC	CASSRGGTYEQYF
TRBD2	-	TRBJ2-7	TRBV28	TGTGCCAGCGGATCCGCTAGCGGGGTTTCCTACGAGCAGTACTTC	CASGSASGVSYEQYF
-	-	TRBJ2-7	TRBV18	TGTGCCAGCTCACCAGGTCGAAACTACGAGCAGTACTTC	CASSPGRNYEQYF
TRBD1	-	TRBJ2-1	TRBV6-4	TGTGCCAGCAGTGACTCGATAGGGGGCGGAAGCTACAATGAGCAGTTCTTC	CASSDSIGGGSYNEQFF
-	once	TRBJ2-1	TRBV29-1	TGCAGCGTTGGTTTTAGATTAAAAAAAGGACAGGAGGGGGACGATGAGCAGTTCTTC	CSVGFRLKKGQEGDDEQFF
-	-	TRBJ1-1	TRBV10-3	TGTGCCATCAAGCCCGGACAGACGAACACTGAAGCTTTCTTT	CAIKPGQTNTEAFF
-	-	TRBJ2-7	TRBV6-5	-	CASSSSTGGSYEQYF
-	-	TRBJ1-3	TRBV7-3	TGTGCCAGCAGCTACGCCAGGGTTTACGGAAACACCATATATTTT	CASSYARVYGNTIYF
-	-	TRBJ1-5	TRBV2	TGTGCCAGCAGGGGGACGGGGGGCAATCAGCCCCAGCATTTT	CASRGTGGNQPQHF
-	-	TRBJ2-7	TRBV5-1	TGCGCCAGCAGCTTTAGCGGAGAAGCCTACGAGCAGTACTTC	CASSFSGEAYEQYF